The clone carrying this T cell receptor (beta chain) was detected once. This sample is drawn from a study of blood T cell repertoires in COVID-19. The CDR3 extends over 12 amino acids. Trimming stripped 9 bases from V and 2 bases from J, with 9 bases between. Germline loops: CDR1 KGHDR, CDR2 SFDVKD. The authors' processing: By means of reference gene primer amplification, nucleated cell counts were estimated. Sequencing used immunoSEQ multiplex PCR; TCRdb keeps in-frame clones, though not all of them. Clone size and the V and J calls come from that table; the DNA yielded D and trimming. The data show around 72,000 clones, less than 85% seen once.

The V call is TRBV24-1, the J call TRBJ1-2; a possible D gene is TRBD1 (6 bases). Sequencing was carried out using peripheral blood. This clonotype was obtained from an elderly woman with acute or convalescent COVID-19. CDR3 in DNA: TGTGCCACCTCGCAGGGGAACTATGGCTACACCTTC. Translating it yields CATSQGNYGYTF.